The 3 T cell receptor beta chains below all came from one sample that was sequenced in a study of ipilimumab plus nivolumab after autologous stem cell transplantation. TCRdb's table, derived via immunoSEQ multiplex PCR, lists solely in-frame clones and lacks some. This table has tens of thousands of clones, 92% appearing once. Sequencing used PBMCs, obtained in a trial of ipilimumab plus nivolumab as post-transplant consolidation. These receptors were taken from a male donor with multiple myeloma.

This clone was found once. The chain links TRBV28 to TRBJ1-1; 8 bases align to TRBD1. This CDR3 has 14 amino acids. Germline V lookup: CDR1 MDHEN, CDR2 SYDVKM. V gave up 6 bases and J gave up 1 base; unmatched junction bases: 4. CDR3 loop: CASRARGRNTEAFF. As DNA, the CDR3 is TGTGCCAGCAGGGCCAGGGGGCGGAACACTGAAGCTTTCTTT.

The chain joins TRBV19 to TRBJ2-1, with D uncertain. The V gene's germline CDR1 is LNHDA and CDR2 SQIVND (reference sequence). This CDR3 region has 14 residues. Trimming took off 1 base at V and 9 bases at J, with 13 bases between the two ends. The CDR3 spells CASSIAVTAGEQFF. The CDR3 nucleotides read TGTGCCAGTAGTATAGCTGTGACGGCCGGTGAGCAGTTCTTC. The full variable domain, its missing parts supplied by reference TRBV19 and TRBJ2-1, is DGGITQSPKYLFRKEGQNVTLSCEQNLNHDAMYWYRQDPGQGLRLIYYSQIVNDFQKGDIAEGYSVSREKKESFPLTVTSAQKNPTAFYLCASSIAVTAGEQFFGPGTRLTVL.

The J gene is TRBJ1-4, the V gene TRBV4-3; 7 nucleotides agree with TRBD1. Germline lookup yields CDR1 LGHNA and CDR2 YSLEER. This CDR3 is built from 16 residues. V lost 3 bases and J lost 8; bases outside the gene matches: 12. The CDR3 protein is CASSHFRGGFEEKLFF. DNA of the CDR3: TGCGCCAGCAGCCACTTCCGAGGGGGCTTCGAGGAAAAACTGTTTTTT.